These 15 T cell receptor beta chains were all obtained from the same sample, sequenced in a study of Graves' ophthalmopathy and Graves' hyperthyroidism (dated by TCRdb to between 2018 and 2020). Sequencing relied on an Illumina HiSeq 2000. TCR beta CDR3 regions were amplified from RNA transcripts for repertoire sequencing. A first-round RT-PCR used HTBI primers with the Qiagen OneStep RT-PCR kit, followed by a second-round multiplex PCR, size selection and purification. In-frame beta chains were kept once TCRdb had trimmed the public reads at Q25 with fastp and called clones with MiXCR. Merged by CDR3 protein, the rows form single entries marked with the most common genes and DNA. This sample comprises about 210,000 distinct CDR3 sequences, about 32% of them detected only once. Over 7.5% of the sample goes to the ten largest clones. Specimen: peripheral blood. The receptors shown here come from a man aged 50 to 59 with Graves' ophthalmopathy. Donor details come from another sample of the same person, matched by shared clones.

This clonotype was counted at least ten times. The chain couples TRBV12-3 or TRBV12-4 to TRBJ2-5; unclear D gene. The germline V and J ends were trimmed by 3 bases and 4 bases, with 6 bases remaining between them. The CDR3 is 12 residues long. CDR3 amino acids: CASSFIGETQYF. The CDR3 coding sequence is TGTGCCAGCAGTTTCATAGGAGAGACCCAGTACTTC.

This clonotype was seen ten or more times. The rearrangement uses TRBV20-1 and TRBJ2-5, with 8 bases matching TRBD2. Germline V gene sequence: CDR1 DFQATT, CDR2 SNEGSKA (reference sequence). CDR3 size: 15 residues. The junction had 7 bases not matched to a gene; V was cut back by 3 bases and J by 1 base. The CDR3 region is CSASRAGGVQETQYF. The CDR3 DNA sequence: TGCAGTGCTAGTCGGGCGGGAGGCGTCCAAGAGACCCAGTACTTC.

This clonotype was counted at least ten times. This chain links TRBV30 with TRBJ2-7, with 11 positions matching TRBD2. Germline-derived CDR1 and CDR2 are GTSNPN and SVGIG (reference sequence). J lost 3 bases, V lost 2 bases, and 9 bases had no gene match. The CDR3 sequence is 16 residues long. The CDR3 DNA follows: TGTGCCTGGAGTCTTAGCGGGAGGGCCCCTTGCTACGAGCAGTACTTC. Residues: CAWSLSGRAPCYEQYF.

This clonotype was found many times. The chain has TRBV19 and TRBJ2-7; TRBD1 might be the D (6 bases). Germline CDR1 reads LNHDA; CDR2 reads SQIVND (reference sequence). The CDR3 is made up of 11 amino acids. Trimming left V 5 bases short and J 7 bases short, with 9 bases between. CDR3 in DNA: TGTGCCAGTAGTGGAACAGGGGAGCAGTACTTC. Translating it yields CASSGTGEQYF.

J is TRBJ1-5 and V is TRBV29-1; a possible D gene is TRBD1 (5 bases). This CDR3 is built from 14 residues. Germline loops: CDR1 SQVTM, CDR2 ANQGSEA. The germline V and J ends were trimmed by 6 bases and 2 bases, with 14 bases remaining between them. CDR3 coding DNA: TGCAGCGTGCGCGACGGGACGGGCAATCAGCCCCAGCATTTT. Its translation is CSVRDGTGNQPQHF.

This clonotype appeared many times. This rearrangement joins TRBV2 to TRBJ2-7; 8 bases align to TRBD1. V lost 6 bases and J lost 0; bases outside the gene matches: 10. This CDR3 is built from 16 residues. The germline gives CDR1 SNHLY, CDR2 FYNNEI. The CDR3 spells CASRPKGQGSSYEQYF. Written as DNA, the CDR3 is TGTGCCAGCAGGCCTAAAGGACAGGGTAGCTCCTACGAGCAGTACTTC.

J is TRBJ2-7 and V is TRBV6-2 or TRBV6-3; 9 bases match TRBD1. This CDR3 spans 16 amino acids. Germline CDR1 is MNHEY and CDR2 is SVGEGT. Unmatched junction bases numbered 13, after V lost 8 bases and J lost 2 bases. The DNA for the CDR3 is TGTGCCAGCCATGGCCGGCCGGGACAGGGACCCTACGAGCAGTACTTC. Its translation: CASHGRPGQGPYEQYF.

This clonotype was observed at least ten times. The rearrangement joins TRBV12-3 or TRBV12-4 to TRBJ1-1; D is uncertain. Trimming removed 6 bases from V and 8 bases from J, with 16 bases in between. The CDR3 runs 13 residues. The CDR3 region is CASSLSRSGEAFF. The DNA for the CDR3 is TGTGCCAGCAGCCTATCAAGAAGTGGCGAAGCTTTCTTT.

Ten or more counts support this clonotype. This chain uses TRBV28 with TRBJ2-7; 11 bases are a match to TRBD2. The CDR3 has 16 residues. Per the germline V gene, CDR1 is MDHEN and CDR2 is SYDVKM. V lost 6 bases, J lost 4 bases, and 11 bases stayed unmatched. CDR3 residues: CASRTPFSGREYEQYF. Written as DNA, the CDR3 is TGTGCCAGCAGGACGCCGTTTAGCGGGAGGGAGTACGAGCAGTACTTC.

This sequence joins TRBV7-8 and TRBJ2-5; D gene uncertain. Germline CDR1 SGHVS, CDR2 FQNEAQ. The CDR3 is 15 residues long. V was pared by 6 bases and J by 7 bases, with 21 bases between. DNA of the CDR3: TGTGCCAGCAGGGGGTTAGTCCTAGAGGATTGGACCCAGTACTTC. It encodes CASRGLVLEDWTQYF.

This clonotype was seen more than once but under ten times. V gene TRBV27 combines with J gene TRBJ2-7; D unclear. The CDR3 runs 13 residues. Trimming removed 0 bases at V and 7 bases at J, with 10 bases between. Germline values: CDR1 MNHEY, CDR2 SMNVEV (reference sequence). DNA of the CDR3: TGTGCCAGCAGTTTATCGATCGGTGGGGAGCAGTACTTC. This sequence encodes CASSLSIGGEQYF.

CDR3 in DNA: TGCAGTGCTAGTGGGCAGGTGTCAAAGTATGGCTACACCTTC. It yields the protein CSASGQVSKYGYTF. The V call is TRBV20-1, the J call TRBJ1-2; no clear D. The CDR3 length is 14 residues. Looked up from germline, CDR1 is DFQATT and CDR2 is SNEGSKA (reference sequence). The ends were cut back, 3 bases at V and 5 bases at J, with 16 bases in the middle.

This clonotype was counted many times. V usage is TRBV18 and J usage is TRBJ2-7; the match to TRBD1 covers 8 bases. V was pared by 3 bases and J by 7 bases, with 5 bases of the junction left unmatched. The CDR3 runs 13 residues. Germline CDR1 is KGHSH and CDR2 is LQKENI. CDR3 loop: CASSPGQGREQYF. DNA for the CDR3: TGTGCCAGCTCACCTGGACAGGGAAGGGAGCAGTACTTC.

In this sample, this clonotype turned up a few times. The V and J genes are TRBV28 and TRBJ2-7, with TRBD1 as a possible D gene (6 bases). This CDR3 contains 15 residues. CDR1 is MDHEN and CDR2 is SYDVKM in the germline V gene. Trimming pared 5 bases from V and 2 bases from J, leaving 16 bases between. The CDR3 DNA follows: TGTGCCAGCAGTCCCGGGACACAGCGTACCTACGAGCAGTACTTC. Its protein product is CASSPGTQRTYEQYF.

This clonotype showed up many times. The chain combines TRBV7-9 with TRBJ1-2; maybe TRBD1 (5 bases). CDR1 and CDR2 (germline): SEHNR, FQNEAQ (reference sequence). Trimming stripped 4 bases from V and 4 bases from J, with 13 bases between. This CDR3 is built from 14 residues. The CDR3 DNA follows: TGTGCCAGCAGCTCAGGGCCTTGGGGCTATGGCTACACCTTC. Protein: CASSSGPWGYGYTF. Filled out from reference TRBV7-9 and TRBJ1-2, the complete variable domain reads DTGVSQNPRHKITKRGQNVTFRCDPISEHNRLYWYRQTLGQGPEFLTYFQNEAQLEKSRLLSDRFSAERPKGSFSTLEIQRTEQGDSAMYLCASSSGPWGYGYTFGSGTRLTVV.